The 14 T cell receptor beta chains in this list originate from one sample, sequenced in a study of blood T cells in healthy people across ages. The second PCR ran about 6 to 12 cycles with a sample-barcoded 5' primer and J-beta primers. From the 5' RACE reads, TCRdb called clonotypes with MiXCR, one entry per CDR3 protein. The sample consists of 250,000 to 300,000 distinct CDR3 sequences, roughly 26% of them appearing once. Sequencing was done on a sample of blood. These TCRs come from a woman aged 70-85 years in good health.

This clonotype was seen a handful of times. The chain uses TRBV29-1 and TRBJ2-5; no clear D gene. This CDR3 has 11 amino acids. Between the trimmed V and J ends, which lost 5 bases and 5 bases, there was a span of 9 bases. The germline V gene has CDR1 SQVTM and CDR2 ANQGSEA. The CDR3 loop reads CSVRFSETQYF. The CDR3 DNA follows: TGCAGCGTTAGATTTAGCGAGACCCAGTACTTC.

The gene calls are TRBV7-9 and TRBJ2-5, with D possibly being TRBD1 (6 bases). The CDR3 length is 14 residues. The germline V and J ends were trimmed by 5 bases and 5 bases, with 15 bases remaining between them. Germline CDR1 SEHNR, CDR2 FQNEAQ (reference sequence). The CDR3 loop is CASSIPGHKETQYF. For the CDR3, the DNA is TGTGCCAGCAGCATACCGGGACACAAGGAGACCCAGTACTTC.

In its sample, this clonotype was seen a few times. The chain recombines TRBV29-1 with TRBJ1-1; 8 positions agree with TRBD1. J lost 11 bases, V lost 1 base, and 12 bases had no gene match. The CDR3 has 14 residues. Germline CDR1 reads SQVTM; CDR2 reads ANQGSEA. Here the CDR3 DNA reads TGCAGCGTTGAAGCCCCAGGACAGGGATGGGCGGCTTTCTTT. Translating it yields CSVEAPGQGWAAFF.

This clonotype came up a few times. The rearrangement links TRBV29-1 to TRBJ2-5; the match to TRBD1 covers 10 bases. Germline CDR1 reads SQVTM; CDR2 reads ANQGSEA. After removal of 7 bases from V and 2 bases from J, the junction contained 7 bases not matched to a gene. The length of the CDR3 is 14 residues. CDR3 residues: CSARDRGPQETQYF. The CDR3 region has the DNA TGCAGCGCCCGGGACAGGGGACCGCAAGAGACCCAGTACTTC.

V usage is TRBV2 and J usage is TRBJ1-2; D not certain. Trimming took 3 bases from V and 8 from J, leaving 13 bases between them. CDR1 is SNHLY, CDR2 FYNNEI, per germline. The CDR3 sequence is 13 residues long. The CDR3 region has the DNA TGTGCCAGCAGTGACGGGCAAGCTTACGGCTACACCTTC. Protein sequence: CASSDGQAYGYTF. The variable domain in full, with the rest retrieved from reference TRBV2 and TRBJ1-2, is EPEVTQTPSHQVTQMGQEVILRCVPISNHLYFYWYRQILGQKVEFLVSFYNNEISEKSEIFDDQFSVERPDGSNFTLKIRSTKLEDSAMYFCASSDGQAYGYTFGSGTRLTVV.

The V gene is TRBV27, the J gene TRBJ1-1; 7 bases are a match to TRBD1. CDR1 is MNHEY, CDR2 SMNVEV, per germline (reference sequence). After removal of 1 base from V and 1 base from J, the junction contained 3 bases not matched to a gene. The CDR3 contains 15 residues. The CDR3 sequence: CASSLLGQANTEAFF. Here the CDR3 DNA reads TGTGCCAGCAGTTTATTAGGACAGGCGAACACTGAAGCTTTCTTT.

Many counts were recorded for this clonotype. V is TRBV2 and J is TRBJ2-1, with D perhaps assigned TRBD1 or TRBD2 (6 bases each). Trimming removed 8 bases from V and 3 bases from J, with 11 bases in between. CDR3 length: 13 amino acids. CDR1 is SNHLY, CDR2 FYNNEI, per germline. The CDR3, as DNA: TGTGCCAGCGGGGAGGACAGCTACAATGAGCAGTTCTTC. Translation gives CASGEDSYNEQFF.

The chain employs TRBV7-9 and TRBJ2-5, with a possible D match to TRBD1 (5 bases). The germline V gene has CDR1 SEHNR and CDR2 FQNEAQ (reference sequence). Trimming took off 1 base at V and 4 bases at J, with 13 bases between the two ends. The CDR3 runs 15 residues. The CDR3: CASSLEGAWVETQYF. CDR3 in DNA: TGTGCCAGCAGCTTAGAAGGGGCCTGGGTAGAGACCCAGTACTTC.

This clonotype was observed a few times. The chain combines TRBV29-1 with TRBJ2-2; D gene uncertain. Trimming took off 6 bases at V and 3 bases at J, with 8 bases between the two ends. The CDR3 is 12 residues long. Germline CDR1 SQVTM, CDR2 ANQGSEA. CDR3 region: CSVVQDTGELFF. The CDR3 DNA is TGCAGCGTAGTTCAAGACACCGGGGAGCTGTTTTTT.

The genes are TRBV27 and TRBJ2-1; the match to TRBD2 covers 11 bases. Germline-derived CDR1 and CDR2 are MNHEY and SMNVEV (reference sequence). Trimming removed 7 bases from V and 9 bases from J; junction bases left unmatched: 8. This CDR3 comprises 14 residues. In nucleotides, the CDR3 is TGTGCCAGCATTGGGACTAGCGGTACCAGTGAGCAGTTCTTC. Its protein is CASIGTSGTSEQFF.

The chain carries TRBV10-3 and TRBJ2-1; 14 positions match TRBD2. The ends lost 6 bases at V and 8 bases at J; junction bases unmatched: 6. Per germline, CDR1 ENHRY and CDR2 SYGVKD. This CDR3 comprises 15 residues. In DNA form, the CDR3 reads TGTGCCATCAGCGGGACTAGCGGGAGTGGGGATGAGCAGTTCTTC. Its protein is CAISGTSGSGDEQFF.

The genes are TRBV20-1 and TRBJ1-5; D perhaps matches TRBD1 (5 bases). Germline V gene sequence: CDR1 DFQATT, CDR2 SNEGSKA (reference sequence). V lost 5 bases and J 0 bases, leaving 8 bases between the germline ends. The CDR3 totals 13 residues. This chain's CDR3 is CSAGGNSNQPQHF. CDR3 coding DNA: TGCAGTGCTGGGGGTAATAGCAATCAGCCCCAGCATTTT.

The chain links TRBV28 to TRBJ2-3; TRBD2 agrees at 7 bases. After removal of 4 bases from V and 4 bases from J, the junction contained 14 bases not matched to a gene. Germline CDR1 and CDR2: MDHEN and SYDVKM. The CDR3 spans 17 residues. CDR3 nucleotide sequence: TGTGCCAGCAGTTCATCATCCATTGCGGGAGTCGCAGATACGCAGTATTTT. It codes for CASSSSSIAGVADTQYF. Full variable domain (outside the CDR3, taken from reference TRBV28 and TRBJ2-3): DVKVTQSSRYLVKRTGEKVFLECVQDMDHENMFWYRQDPGLGLRLIYFSYDVKMKEKGDIPEGYSVSREKKERFSLILESASTNQTSMYLCASSSSSIAGVADTQYFGPGTRLTVL.

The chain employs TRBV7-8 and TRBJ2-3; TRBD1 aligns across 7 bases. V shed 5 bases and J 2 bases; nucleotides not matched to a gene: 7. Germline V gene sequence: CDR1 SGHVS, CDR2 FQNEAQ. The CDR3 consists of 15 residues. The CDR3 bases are TGTGCCAGCAGCCCCCCGGGACAGCCCACAGATACGCAGTATTTT. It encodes CASSPPGQPTDTQYF.